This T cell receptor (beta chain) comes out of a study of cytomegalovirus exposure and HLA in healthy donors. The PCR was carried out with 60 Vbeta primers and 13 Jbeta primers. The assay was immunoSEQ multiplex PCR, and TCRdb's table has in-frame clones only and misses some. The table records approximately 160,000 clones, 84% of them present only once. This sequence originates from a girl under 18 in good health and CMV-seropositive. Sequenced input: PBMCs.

CDR3 loop: CASSPWQGGEKLFF. The CDR3 DNA sequence: TGCGCCAGCAGCCCCTGGCAGGGGGGTGAAAAACTGTTTTTT. The rearrangement joins TRBV5-1 to TRBJ1-4, with 7 positions matching TRBD1. CDR3 size: 14 residues. Germline V gives CDR1 SGHRS, CDR2 YFSETQ. V trimming: 4 bases; J trimming: 7 bases; junction bases outside the gene matches: 7.